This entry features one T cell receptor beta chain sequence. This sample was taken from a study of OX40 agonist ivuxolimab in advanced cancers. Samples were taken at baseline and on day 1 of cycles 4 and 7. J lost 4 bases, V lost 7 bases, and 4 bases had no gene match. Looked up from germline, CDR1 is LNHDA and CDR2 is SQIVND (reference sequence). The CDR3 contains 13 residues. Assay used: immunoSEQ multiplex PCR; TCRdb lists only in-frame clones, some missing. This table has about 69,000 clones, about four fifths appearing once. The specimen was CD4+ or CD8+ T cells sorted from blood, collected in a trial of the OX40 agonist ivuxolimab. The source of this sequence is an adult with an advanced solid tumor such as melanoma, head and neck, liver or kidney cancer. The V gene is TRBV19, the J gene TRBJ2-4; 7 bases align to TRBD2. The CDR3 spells CASIPSGKNIQYF. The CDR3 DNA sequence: TGTGCCAGTATCCCTAGCGGAAAAAACATTCAGTACTTC.